This T cell receptor (beta chain) was captured in a study of shared clonotypes between healthy human individuals. Generated by immunoSEQ multiplex PCR, the TCRdb table keeps only in-frame clones and is missing some. The data show roughly 2.6 million clones, with around 94% seen just once and over 0.12% held by the top ten. The CDR3 contains 15 residues. Germline V lookup: CDR1 SNHLY, CDR2 FYNNEI. V was clipped by 5 bases and J by 5 bases, with 16 bases between them. Sequenced sample: naive CD4+ T cells sorted from blood. Subset reported: CD45RA+ positively selected. This TCR derives from a man aged 18 to 30 in good health. The chain carries TRBV2 and TRBJ2-1, with D perhaps TRBD2 (6 bases). The CDR3 region is CASSPPGTSHNEQFF. CDR3 sequence (DNA): TGTGCCAGCAGTCCTCCGGGGACTTCCCACAATGAGCAGTTCTTC.